This T cell receptor (beta chain) appears in the sequencing data of a study of T cells in localized non-small cell lung cancer. General study findings and limits: In the blood, greater T cell density corresponded to longer overall survival. Heterogeneity cannot be ruled out, as sequencing used one tumor region only. When the top 100 tumor clones were examined, a median around 58 of them also appeared in the adjacent lung, which was paired and uninvolved.

Per the germline V gene, CDR1 is MGHDK and CDR2 is SYGVNS. V trimming: 2 bases; J trimming: 4 bases; junction bases outside the gene matches: 4. The CDR3 sequence is 14 residues long. Points on this clone: Its antigen is unknown.

Libraries were prepared by immunoSEQ multiplex PCR; TCRdb keeps only in-frame clonotypes and omits some of them. The repertoire holds roughly 2,600 clones, with around 28% as singletons. Material: lung tumor tissue, obtained before any cancer treatment. J is TRBJ1-2 and V is TRBV25-1; 7 nucleotides line up with TRBD1. This clonotype was obtained from a woman aged 40-69 years with stage III lung adenocarcinoma. The DNA of the CDR3 is TGTGCCAGCAGTGAACCGGGACAGCTCTATGGCTACACCTTC. Its protein is CASSEPGQLYGYTF.